This record concerns one TCR beta chain sequence. Ten or more counts support this clonotype. Its antigen has not been determined. Per-base qualities were not stored, and no clone one base away is much larger. This entry comes from a study of response to subunit inactivated influenza vaccine listed by TCRdb under 2018. As for the study more broadly: Deep quantitative profiling of the T cell receptor repertoire was used in the study to follow responses to a trivalent subunit inactivated influenza vaccine. The investigation overall reported the following: It was suggested by the authors that each seasonal influenza vaccination may recruit only a limited number of new T cells.

The CDR3 measures 12 amino acids from cysteine to phenylalanine. The DNA shown is the 36-base CDR3, in frame from base 1. Trimming at the junction amounts to 4 bases on V and 1 base on J, and the germline ends lie 5 bases apart. Reading the germline V gene gives CDR1 MNHNS and CDR2 SASEGT. The method behind the library was RT-PCR. The data were produced on an Illumina HiSeq 2500. The public sequencing data were trimmed at Q25 with fastp and processed into clonotypes with MiXCR by TCRdb, which kept only in-frame beta chains. Every CDR3 protein is listed once, alongside the most common genes and DNA of its rows. For this sample the table gives around 600,000 distinct CDR3 sequences, of which about 11% were detected only once. 11% of the sample lies in the top ten. This same sample was also taken into another study, of T cells expressing NK-cell markers. From the second report: TCR beta cDNA libraries were made by 5'RACE template switching that added a universal primer site and unique molecular identifiers. Eight or nine donors provided sorted CD3+CD56+NKG2C+, CD3+CD56+NKG2C- and CD3+CD56-NKG2C+ T-cell subsets, whose TCR beta-chain repertoires were profiled. Of the eight sequenced donors, seven were found to be HCMV-seropositive and one was found to be HCMV-seronegative. To restrict sorting to alphabetaTCR-expressing T cells, an anti-gammadeltaTCR antibody was added in several experiments. In roughly 6 donors, the dominant CD3+CD56+NKG2C+ clonotypes ranked among the top 10 CD8+ clonotypes, making up roughly 1.0-8% of CD8+ T cells. Those dominant clonotypes were again the most abundant among CD3+CD56-NKG2C+ cells in a handful of donors, at about 25-60.1%. It remained unclear whether the expanded NKG2C-expressing T cell clones were specific for HCMV antigens. The study sequenced eight donors, all healthy volunteers chosen at random: three men and five women. To determine HCMV serostatus, a commercial ELISA kit was used to detect HCMV-specific IgG in serum. Peripheral blood mononuclear cells were isolated from blood by Ficoll density gradient centrifugation. For five or six donors, unsorted PBMC were also used to sequence bulk peripheral blood T-cell repertoires. Priming for cDNA synthesis came from the TCR beta constant segment, and two successive PCR amplification steps followed. Illumina HiSeq 2000/2500, MiSeq or NextSeq was used to sequence libraries as 2 x 150 bp reads. MIGEC was used to demultiplex reads and group the reads by UMI, and MiTCR was used to assemble and quantify clonotypes. To remove erroneous sequences, TCR cDNA sequences were retained only when supported by two or more reads. The tcR package was used for downstream repertoire analysis, and clonotypes were matched across fractions by CDR3 nucleotide sequence plus V segment. Antigen specificity was annotated against VDJdb with VDJmatch, allowing one amino acid substitution in CDR3.

The clonotype was recovered from a man aged 45-65 years who received an inactivated influenza vaccine. Donor details come from another sample of the same person, matched by shared clones. Rearrangement joined TRBV6-1 to TRBJ2-7, with no confidently assigned D gene. The source was PBMCs from blood, collected on the day of vaccination. The CDR3 here reads CASSVGSYEQYF. The DNA sequence is TGTGCCAGCAGTGTGGGATCCTACGAGCAGTACTTC.